One T cell receptor (beta chain) is described in this entry. This record comes from a study of beta chain features in type 1 diabetes. Expressed TCRB transcripts were sequenced because the entire RNA isolate underwent reverse transcription. Measured with immunoSEQ multiplex PCR; TCRdb has only the in-frame clones, and not every one. Of 810,000 or so clones listed, about 17% were seen once; the top ten hold around 0.02%. This CDR3 comprises 13 residues. The V end lost 6 bases, the J end lost 5 bases, and 14 bases lay between the germline ends. Germline V gives CDR1 LGHNA, CDR2 YSLEER. Sequenced: naive CD4+ T cells from blood. The TCR comes from a woman younger than 30 in good health. The chain joins TRBV4-3 to TRBJ2-7; the D is unclear. CDR3 coding DNA: TGCGCCAGCAGTTTAGCAAGGGCGGACGAGCAGTACTTC. Translating it yields CASSLARADEQYF.